This T cell receptor beta chain was profiled in a study of T cells in Graves' hyperthyroidism and ophthalmopathy (dated by TCRdb to between 2018 and 2021). Broadly, across the study: Peripheral blood samples were taken at the time of initial diagnosis, prior to any treatment. To identify TCR V-J signatures that set the groups apart, the researchers used a discovery cohort of 100 patients, made up of approximately 43 with Graves' ophthalmopathy and 57 with stable Graves' hyperthyroidism. An independent validation cohort of around 19 hyperthyroidism patients and approximately 17 patients who later progressed to ophthalmopathy tested prospective prediction of ophthalmopathy. For training and testing, the 100 or so patients in the discovery cohort were randomly divided in a 7:3 ratio. Thyroid tissue and blood T-cell repertoires from about 6 Graves' hyperthyroidism patients were also compared in the study. After blood sampling, hyperthyroidism patients were treated with methimazole at a starting dose of 30 mg daily, and ophthalmopathy patients were treated with high-dose intravenous methylprednisolone. The paper describes TCR Vbeta CDR3 sequencing of 140 or so peripheral blood samples, made up of about 40 ophthalmopathy patients, 70 to 75 hyperthyroidism patients and around 17 progressor patients. Overall study results and their limits: No statistical method was used to fix the sample size in advance, and group allocation was not hidden from the investigators. During validation, the model predicted progression to ophthalmopathy a median of about 6.5 months ahead of onset, with almost 71% sensitivity and around 73% specificity. Most expanded thyroid clonotypes (frequency above 0.001) were also detected in blood, a finding suggesting that blood repertoires may reflect thyroid immune responses. A 13 V-J signature model separated ophthalmopathy from stable hyperthyroidism, with about 88% sensitivity and roughly 84% specificity in cross-validation and 80%/75% in testing.

This clonotype has ten or more counts. No cognate antigen has been identified for it. Qualities for individual bases were not recorded, and no much larger clone is one base off. Amplification of TCR beta CDR3 regions was carried out from RNA transcripts. For the first round of RT-PCR on the TCR CDR3, the HTBI primer set was used together with the Qiagen OneStep RT-PCR kit. The libraries were constructed in a second round of multiplex PCR and then size-selected and purified. Libraries were sequenced paired-end with 100 bp reads on an Illumina HiSeq2000. For the original study's pipeline: Raw data were processed with SOAPnuke, discarding reads with adapters, uncalled bases, mean Phred below 15, or no exact constant-primer or identifier match. High-quality paired reads were merged with COPE v1.2.5, and unique nucleotide sequences were defined as clonotypes. MiTCR v1.1 was used to align the clonotypes against IMGT TRBV, TRBD and TRBJ reference segments. The analysis was restricted to V-J combinations with a frequency above 0.0001, which together covered about 99% of the repertoires. A TCS score was defined as the ratio of F50 (clonal expansion) to E x V (chaos), with BLOSUM62-based TCRdist applied between CDR3 peptides within each V-J. Welch's t-statistics and random forest reduced around 520 V-J features to under 15, which were used in a naive Bayes classifier (R e1071). TCRdb reprocessed the public reads (quality trimming at Q25 with fastp, clone calling with MiXCR) and kept in-frame beta chains. Every distinct CDR3 protein forms one entry, paired with its most common genes and DNA. Here the V and J calls rest on TCRdb's processing, not on the authors' analysis. For this sample there are around 600,000 distinct CDR3 sequences; less than 20% appear just once. The ten biggest clones cover about 7% of the sample.

Counted from cysteine to phenylalanine, this CDR3 has 16 amino acids. The retained sequence is limited to the CDR3, 48 bases, with the frame set at the first base. Cut back by 3 bases and 0 bases, the V and J ends lie 11 bases apart. In the germline V gene, CDR1 corresponds to KGHDR and CDR2 to SFDVKD. Graves' hyperthyroidism was defined as stable when no progression to ophthalmopathy occurred over 18 months of follow-up. Hyperthyroidism patients were newly diagnosed, with disease duration under 2 months, and aged 18 to 65 years. Exclusion was applied to patients with uncontrolled infections, other autoimmune diseases, pregnancy or lactation. Diagnoses were based on clinical symptoms, serum thyroxine and TRAb, thyroid ultrasound and orbital computed tomography. Ficoll-Paque density gradient centrifugation was used to isolate PBMCs from about 10 ml of fresh peripheral blood. Total RNA was extracted using Trizol reagent, and RNA quality was assessed on an Agilent 2100 Bioanalyzer.

The sequence derives from a young woman with Graves' hyperthyroidism. The sample consisted of blood. The rearranged segments are TRBV24-1 and TRBJ2-1; tentative D gene TRBD2, with 6 bases matching. Here the CDR3 is given as CATSDPSGRSYNEQFF. The nucleotide sequence reads as follows: TGTGCCACCAGTGATCCCAGCGGGCGCTCCTACAATGAGCAGTTCTTC.